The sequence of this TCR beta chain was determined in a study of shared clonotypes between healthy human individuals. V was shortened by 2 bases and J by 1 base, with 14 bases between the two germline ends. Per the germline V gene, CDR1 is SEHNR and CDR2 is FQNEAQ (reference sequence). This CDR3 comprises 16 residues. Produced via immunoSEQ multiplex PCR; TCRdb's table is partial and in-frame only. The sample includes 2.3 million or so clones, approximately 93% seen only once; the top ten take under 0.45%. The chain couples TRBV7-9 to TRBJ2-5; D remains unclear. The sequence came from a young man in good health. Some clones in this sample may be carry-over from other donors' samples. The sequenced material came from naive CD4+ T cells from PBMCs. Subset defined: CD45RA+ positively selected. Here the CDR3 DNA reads TGTGCCAGCAGCTTACGGCGGTTGGGTCTCCAAGAGACCCAGTACTTC. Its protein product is CASSLRRLGLQETQYF.